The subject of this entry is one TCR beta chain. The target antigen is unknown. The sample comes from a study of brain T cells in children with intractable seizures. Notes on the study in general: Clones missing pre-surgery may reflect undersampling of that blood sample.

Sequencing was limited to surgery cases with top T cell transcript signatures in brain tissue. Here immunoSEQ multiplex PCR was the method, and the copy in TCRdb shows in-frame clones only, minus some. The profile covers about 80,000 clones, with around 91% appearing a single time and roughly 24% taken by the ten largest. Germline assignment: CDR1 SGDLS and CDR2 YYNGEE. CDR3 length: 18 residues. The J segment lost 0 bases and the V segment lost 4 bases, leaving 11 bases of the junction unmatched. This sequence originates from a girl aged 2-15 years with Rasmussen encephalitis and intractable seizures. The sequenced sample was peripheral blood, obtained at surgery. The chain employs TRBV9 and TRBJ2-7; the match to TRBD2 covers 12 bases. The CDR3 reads CASSPGRGLAGTSYEQYF. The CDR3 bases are TGTGCCAGCAGCCCCGGCCGCGGACTAGCGGGGACCTCCTACGAGCAGTACTTC.